These 2 T cell receptor beta chains share one sample of origin, sequenced in a study of cytomegalovirus exposure and HLA in healthy donors. Use of 60 Vbeta and 13 Jbeta primers characterized the PCR. TCRdb's table, derived via immunoSEQ multiplex PCR, lists solely in-frame clones and lacks some. The sample contains some 170,000 clones, 77% of which appear only once. Sequencing was performed on PBMCs. These receptors were collected from a woman aged 55 to 70 in good health and CMV-seropositive.

The chain uses TRBV29-1 and TRBJ1-1, with 9 positions matching TRBD1. CDR3 length: 14 residues. The V gene's germline CDR1 is SQVTM and CDR2 ANQGSEA. The V and J ends lost 4 bases and 4 bases, in that order; junction bases with no gene match: 7. The CDR3 protein is CSVALGQGGTEAFF. Here the CDR3 DNA reads TGCAGCGTTGCACTGGGACAGGGAGGCACTGAAGCTTTCTTT.

Notes on this clone: The identical CDR3 is also encoded by other nucleotide sequences in the sample. The chain recombines TRBV2 with TRBJ2-7; TRBD2 might be the D (5 bases). The V end was cut by 4 bases, the J end by 2 bases, with 9 bases between. CDR1 is SNHLY, CDR2 FYNNEI, per germline. The CDR3 has 13 residues. CDR3 nucleotide sequence: TGTGCCAGCAGTGGGACTGGGACCTACGAGCAGTACTTC. It is translated as CASSGTGTYEQYF.